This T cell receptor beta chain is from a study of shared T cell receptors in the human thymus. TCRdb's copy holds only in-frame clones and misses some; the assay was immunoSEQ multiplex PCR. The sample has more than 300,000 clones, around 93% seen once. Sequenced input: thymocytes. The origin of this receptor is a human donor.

Written as DNA, the CDR3 is TGTGCCAGTAGTATACAGGGGACCTACAATGAGCAGTTCTTC. This translates into CASSIQGTYNEQFF. V and J are TRBV19 and TRBJ2-1, with D possibly TRBD1 on 6 matching bases. CDR3 length: 14 residues. Trimming pared 2 bases from V and 2 bases from J, leaving 7 bases between. Germline V lookup: CDR1 LNHDA, CDR2 SQIVND (reference sequence). The full variable domain, its missing parts supplied by reference TRBV19 and TRBJ2-1, is DGGITQSPKYLFRKEGQNVTLSCEQNLNHDAMYWYRQDPGQGLRLIYYSQIVNDFQKGDIAEGYSVSREKKESFPLTVTSAQKNPTAFYLCASSIQGTYNEQFFGPGTRLTVL.